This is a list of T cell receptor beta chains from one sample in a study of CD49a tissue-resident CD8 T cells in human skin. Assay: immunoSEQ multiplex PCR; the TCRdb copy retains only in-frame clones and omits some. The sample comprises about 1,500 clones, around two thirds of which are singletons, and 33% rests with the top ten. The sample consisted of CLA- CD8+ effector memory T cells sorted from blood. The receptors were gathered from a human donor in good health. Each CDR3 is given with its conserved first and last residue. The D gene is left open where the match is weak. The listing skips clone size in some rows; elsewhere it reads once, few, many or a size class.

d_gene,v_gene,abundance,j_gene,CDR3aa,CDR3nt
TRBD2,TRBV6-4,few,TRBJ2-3,CASSPGTSSTDTQYF,TGTGCCAGCAGTCCCGGGACTAGTAGCACAGATACGCAGTATTTT
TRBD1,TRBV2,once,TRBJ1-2,CASSYFRTGGGYTF,TGTGCCAGCAGTTACTTCAGGACAGGTGGCGGCTACACCTTC
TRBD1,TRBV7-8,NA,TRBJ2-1,CASSPWTGRGNEQFF,TGTGCCAGCAGCCCATGGACAGGTCGTGGTAATGAGCAGTTCTTC
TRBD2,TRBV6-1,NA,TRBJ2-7,CASDRLAGEYEQYF,TGTGCCAGCGACCGACTAGCGGGAGAGTACGAGCAGTACTTC
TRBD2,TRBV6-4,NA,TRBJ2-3,CASSDSSGRATDTQYF,TGTGCCAGCAGTGACTCTAGCGGGAGGGCCACAGATACGCAGTATTTT
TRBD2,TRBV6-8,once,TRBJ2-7,CASSLGTSGTHEQYF,TGTGCCAGCAGTCTCGGGACTAGCGGGACCCACGAGCAGTACTTC
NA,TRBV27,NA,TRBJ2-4,CASGWPQNIQYF,TGTGCTTCTGGTTGGCCCCAAAACATTCAGTACTTC
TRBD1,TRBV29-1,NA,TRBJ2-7,CSVGWTGGSDEQYF,TGCAGCGTTGGCTGGACAGGGGGGTCCGACGAGCAGTACTTC
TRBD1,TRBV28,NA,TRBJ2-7,CASALRDRVAESYEQYF,TGTGCCAGCGCCCTCCGGGACAGGGTAGCCGAATCCTACGAGCAGTACTTC
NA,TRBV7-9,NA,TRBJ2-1,CASSFPVAEQFF,TGTGCCAGCAGCTTCCCAGTGGCAGAGCAGTTCTTC
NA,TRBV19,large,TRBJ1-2,CASSTLMDSYGYTF,TGTGCCAGTAGTACCCTAATGGACAGCTATGGCTACACCTTC
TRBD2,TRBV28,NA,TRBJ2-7,CASSSGSSGRAYEQYF,TGTGCCAGCAGTTCGGGATCTAGCGGGAGGGCCTACGAGCAGTACTTC
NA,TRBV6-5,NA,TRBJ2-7,CASSYRGQNDEQYF,TGTGCCAGCAGTTACCGCGGGCAGAACGACGAGCAGTACTTC
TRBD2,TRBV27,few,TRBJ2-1,CASSLYFAGGGNEQFF,TGTGCCAGCAGTTTATACTTCGCGGGAGGCGGGAATGAGCAGTTCTTC
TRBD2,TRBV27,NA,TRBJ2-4,CASSRGLAGGIQYF,TGTGCCAGCAGCCGTGGACTAGCGGGAGGTATTCAGTACTTC
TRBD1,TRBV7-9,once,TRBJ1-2,CASSVSGTGFWGYTF,TGTGCCAGCAGCGTCTCCGGGACAGGGTTTTGGGGCTACACCTTC
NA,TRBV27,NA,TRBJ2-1,CASSLARGNEQFF,TGTGCCAGCAGTTTGGCTAGGGGCAATGAGCAGTTCTTC
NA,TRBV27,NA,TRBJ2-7,CATGPQGGEQYF,TGTGCCACCGGGCCCCAGGGAGGTGAGCAGTACTTC
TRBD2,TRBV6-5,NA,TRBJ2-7,CASSYEASGSYEQYF,TGTGCCAGCAGTTACGAGGCTAGCGGATCCTACGAGCAGTACTTC
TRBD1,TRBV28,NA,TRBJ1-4,CASSPPSDRAYEKLFF,TGTGCCAGCAGTCCGCCCTCCGACAGGGCTTATGAAAAACTGTTTTTT
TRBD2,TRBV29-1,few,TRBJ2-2,CSVEYLGLAGRTGELFF,TGCAGCGTTGAATACCTCGGACTAGCGGGAAGGACCGGGGAGCTGTTTTTT
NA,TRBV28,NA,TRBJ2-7,CASSYPQGSDVYEQYF,TGTGCCAGCAGTTACCCTCAGGGGAGCGATGTCTACGAGCAGTACTTC
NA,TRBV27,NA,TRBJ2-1,CASSLTARGYNEQFF,TGTGCCAGCAGCCTAACTGCACGGGGGTACAATGAGCAGTTCTTC
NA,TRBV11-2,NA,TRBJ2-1,CASSPSQRGYEQFF,TGTGCCAGCAGCCCGTCTCAAAGGGGCTATGAGCAGTTCTTC